This T cell receptor beta chain was profiled in a study of T-cell reconstitution after alpha-beta-depleted transplantation in children. Germline lookup yields CDR1 SGHRS and CDR2 YFSETQ. The CDR3 totals 14 residues. Trimming shortened V by 4 bases and J by 3 bases, and 14 bases separated the two germline ends. TCRbeta library construction was performed incorporating unique molecular identifiers. Each CDR3 protein is one row after TCRdb ran MiXCR on the PCR reads. The sample contains hundreds of thousands of distinct CDR3 sequences, roughly 15% of which appear only once. The chain joins TRBV5-1 to TRBJ2-7; D is unclear. Specimen: PBMCs from the stem cell graft donor, collected from the stem cell graft. The TCR originated in a human donor who donated a stem cell graft to a child with acute myeloid leukemia. The CDR3 region is CASSVSTQYYEQYF. DNA for the CDR3: TGCGCCAGCAGCGTCTCGACACAATACTACGAGCAGTACTTC.